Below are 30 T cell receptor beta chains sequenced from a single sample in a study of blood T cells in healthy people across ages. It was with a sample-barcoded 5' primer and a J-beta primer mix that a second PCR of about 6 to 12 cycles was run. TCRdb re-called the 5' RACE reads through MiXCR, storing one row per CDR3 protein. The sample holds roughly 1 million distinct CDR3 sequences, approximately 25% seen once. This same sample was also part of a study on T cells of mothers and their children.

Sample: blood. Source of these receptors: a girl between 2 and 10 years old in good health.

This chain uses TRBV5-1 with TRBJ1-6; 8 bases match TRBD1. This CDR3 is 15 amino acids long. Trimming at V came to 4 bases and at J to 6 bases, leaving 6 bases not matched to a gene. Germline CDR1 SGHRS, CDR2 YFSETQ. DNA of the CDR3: TGCGCCAGCAGCCCCTGGACAGGGAGTAATTCACCCCTCCACTTT. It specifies CASSPWTGSNSPLHF.

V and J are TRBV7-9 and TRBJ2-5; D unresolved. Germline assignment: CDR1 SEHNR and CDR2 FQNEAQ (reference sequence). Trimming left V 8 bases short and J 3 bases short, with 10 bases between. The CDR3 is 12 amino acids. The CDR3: CASGNREETQYF. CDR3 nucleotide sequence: TGTGCCAGCGGAAACAGAGAAGAGACCCAGTACTTC.

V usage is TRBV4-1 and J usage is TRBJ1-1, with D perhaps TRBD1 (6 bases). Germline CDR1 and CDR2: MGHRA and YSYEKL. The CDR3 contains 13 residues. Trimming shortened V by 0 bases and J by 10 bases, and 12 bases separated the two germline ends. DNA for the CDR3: TGCGCCAGCAGCCAAGATCAGGGGACGGGAGCTTTCTTT. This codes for CASSQDQGTGAFF.

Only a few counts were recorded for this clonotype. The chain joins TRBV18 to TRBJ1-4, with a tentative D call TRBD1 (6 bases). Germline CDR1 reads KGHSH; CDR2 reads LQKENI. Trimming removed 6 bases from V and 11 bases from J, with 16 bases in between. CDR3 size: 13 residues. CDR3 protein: CASSPTGQLKLFF. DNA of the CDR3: TGTGCCAGCTCGCCTACGGGACAACTGAAACTGTTTTTT.

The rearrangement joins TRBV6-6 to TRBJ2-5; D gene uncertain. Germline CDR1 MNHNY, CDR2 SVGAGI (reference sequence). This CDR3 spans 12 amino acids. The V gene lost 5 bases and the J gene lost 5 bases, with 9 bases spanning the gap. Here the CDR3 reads CASSNSAETQYF. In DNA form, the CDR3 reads TGTGCCAGCAGTAACAGTGCGGAGACCCAGTACTTC.

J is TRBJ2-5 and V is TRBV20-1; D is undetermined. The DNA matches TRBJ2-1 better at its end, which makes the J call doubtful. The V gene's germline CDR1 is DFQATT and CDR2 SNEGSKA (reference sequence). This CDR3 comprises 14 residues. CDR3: CSALYWGWNNEQFF. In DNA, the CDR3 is TGCAGTGCCCTTTACTGGGGTTGGAACAATGAGCAGTTCTTC.

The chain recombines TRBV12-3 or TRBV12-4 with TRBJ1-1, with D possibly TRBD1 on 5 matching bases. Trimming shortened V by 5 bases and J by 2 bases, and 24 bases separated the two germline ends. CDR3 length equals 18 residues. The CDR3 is CASSPFYRPGQENTEAFF. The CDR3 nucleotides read TGTGCCAGCAGTCCCTTCTACAGGCCGGGGCAGGAAAACACTGAAGCTTTCTTT.

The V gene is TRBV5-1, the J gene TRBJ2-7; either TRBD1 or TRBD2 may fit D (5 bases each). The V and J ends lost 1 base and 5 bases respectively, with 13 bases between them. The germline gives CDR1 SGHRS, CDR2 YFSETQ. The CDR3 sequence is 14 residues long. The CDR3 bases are TGCGCCAGCAGCTTGCCGGGGAGAGGGGACGAGCAGTACTTC. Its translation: CASSLPGRGDEQYF.

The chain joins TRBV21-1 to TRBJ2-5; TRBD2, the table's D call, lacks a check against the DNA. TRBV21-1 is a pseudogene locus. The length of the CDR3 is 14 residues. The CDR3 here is CASNRGLAGETQYF. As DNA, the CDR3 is TGTGCCAGCAACAGGGGGCTGGCGGGGGAGACCCAGTACTTC.

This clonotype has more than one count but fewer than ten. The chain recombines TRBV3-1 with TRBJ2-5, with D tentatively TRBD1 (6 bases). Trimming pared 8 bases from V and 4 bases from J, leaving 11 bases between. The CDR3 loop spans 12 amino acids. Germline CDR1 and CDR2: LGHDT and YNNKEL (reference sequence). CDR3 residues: CASGFRGETQYF. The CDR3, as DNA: TGTGCCAGCGGTTTCAGGGGAGAGACCCAGTACTTC.

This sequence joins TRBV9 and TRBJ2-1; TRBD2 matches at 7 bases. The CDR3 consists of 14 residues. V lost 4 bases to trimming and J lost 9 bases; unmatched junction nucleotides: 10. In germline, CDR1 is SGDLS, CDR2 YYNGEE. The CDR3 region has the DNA TGTGCCAGCAGCCCTGAAATGGCTAGCGGTGAGCAGTTCTTC. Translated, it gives CASSPEMASGEQFF. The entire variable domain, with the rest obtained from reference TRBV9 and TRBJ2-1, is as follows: DSGVTQTPKHLITATGQRVTLRCSPRSGDLSVYWYQQSLDQGLQFLIQYYNGEERAKGNILERFSAQQFPDLHSELNLSSLELGDSALYFCASSPEMASGEQFFGPGTRLTVL.

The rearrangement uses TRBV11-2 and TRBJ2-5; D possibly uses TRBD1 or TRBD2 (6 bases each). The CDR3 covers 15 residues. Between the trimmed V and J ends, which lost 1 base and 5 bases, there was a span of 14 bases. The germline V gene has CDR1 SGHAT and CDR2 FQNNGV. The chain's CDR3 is CASSLGFGGSETQYF. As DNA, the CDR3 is TGTGCCAGCAGCTTAGGCTTCGGGGGCTCGGAGACCCAGTACTTC.

In DNA form, the CDR3 reads TGCAGCGTTTACCTAGCGGGAGCCGGTGAGCAGTTCTTC. It encodes CSVYLAGAGEQFF. This chain connects TRBV29-1 to TRBJ2-1, with 10 bases fitting TRBD2. With V trimmed by 5 bases and J by 9 bases, 7 bases remained unmatched. The CDR3 contains 13 residues. CDR1 and CDR2 (germline): SQVTM, ANQGSEA.

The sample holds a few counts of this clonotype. This CDR3 is CASSPGQGHRGDTQYF. The DNA of the CDR3 is TGTGCCAGCAGCCCGGGACAGGGTCATCGGGGAGATACGCAGTATTTT. The J gene is TRBJ2-3, the V gene TRBV7-2; 9 nucleotides agree with TRBD1. V shed 5 bases, J shed 5 bases, and the junction held 11 bases outside the gene matches. CDR1 and CDR2 (germline): SGHTA, FQGNSA. This CDR3 is 16 amino acids long.

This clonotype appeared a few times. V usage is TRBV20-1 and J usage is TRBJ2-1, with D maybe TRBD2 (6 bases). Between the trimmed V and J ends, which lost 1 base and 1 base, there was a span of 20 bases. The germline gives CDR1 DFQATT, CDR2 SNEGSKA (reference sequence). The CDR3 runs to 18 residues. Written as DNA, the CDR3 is TGCAGTGCTAGAGGCGGGATTCGGAGGGGACGATCCTACAATGAGCAGTTCTTC. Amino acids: CSARGGIRRGRSYNEQFF.

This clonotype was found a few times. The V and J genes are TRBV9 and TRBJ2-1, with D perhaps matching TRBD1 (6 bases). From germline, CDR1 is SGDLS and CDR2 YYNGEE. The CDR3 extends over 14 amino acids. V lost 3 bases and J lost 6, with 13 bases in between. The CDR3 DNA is TGTGCCAGCAGCGCTGGGGGCAGCCTCAATGAGCAGTTCTTC. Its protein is CASSAGGSLNEQFF.

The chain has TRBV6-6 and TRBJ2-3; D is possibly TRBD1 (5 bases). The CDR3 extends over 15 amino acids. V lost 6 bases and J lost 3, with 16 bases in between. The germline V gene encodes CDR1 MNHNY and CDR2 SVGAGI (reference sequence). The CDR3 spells CASSPVGRATDTQYF. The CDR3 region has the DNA TGTGCCAGCAGCCCCGTGGGGCGCGCGACAGATACGCAGTATTTT.

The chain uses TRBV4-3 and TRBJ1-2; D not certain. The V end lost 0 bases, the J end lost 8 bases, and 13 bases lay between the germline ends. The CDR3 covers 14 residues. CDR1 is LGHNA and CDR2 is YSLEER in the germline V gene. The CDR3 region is CASSQDSGDTGYTF. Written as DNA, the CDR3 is TGCGCCAGCAGCCAAGATTCGGGAGACACCGGCTACACCTTC.

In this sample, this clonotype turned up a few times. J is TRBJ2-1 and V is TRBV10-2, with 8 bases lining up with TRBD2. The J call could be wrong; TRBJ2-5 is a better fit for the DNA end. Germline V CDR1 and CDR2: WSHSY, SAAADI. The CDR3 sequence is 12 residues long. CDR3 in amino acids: CASRGLEETQYF. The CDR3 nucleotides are TGCGCCAGCAGGGGACTAGAAGAGACCCAGTACTTC.

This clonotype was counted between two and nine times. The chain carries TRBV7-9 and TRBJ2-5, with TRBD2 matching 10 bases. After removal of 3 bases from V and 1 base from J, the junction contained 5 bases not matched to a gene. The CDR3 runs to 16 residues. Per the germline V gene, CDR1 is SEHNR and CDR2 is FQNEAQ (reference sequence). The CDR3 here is CASSFPSGGIQETQYF. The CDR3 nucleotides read TGTGCCAGCAGCTTCCCTAGCGGGGGAATCCAAGAGACCCAGTACTTC. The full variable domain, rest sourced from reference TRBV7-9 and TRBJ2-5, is DTGVSQNPRHKITKRGQNVTFRCDPISEHNRLYWYRQTLGQGPEFLTYFQNEAQLEKSRLLSDRFSAERPKGSFSTLEIQRTEQGDSAMYLCASSFPSGGIQETQYFGPGTRLLVL.

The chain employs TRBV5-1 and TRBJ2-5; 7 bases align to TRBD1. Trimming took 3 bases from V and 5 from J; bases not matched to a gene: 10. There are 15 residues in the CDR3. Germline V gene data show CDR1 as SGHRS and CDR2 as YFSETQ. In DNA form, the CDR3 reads TGCGCCAGCAGCTGGAACAGGGGCGACGGTGAGACCCAGTACTTC. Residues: CASSWNRGDGETQYF.

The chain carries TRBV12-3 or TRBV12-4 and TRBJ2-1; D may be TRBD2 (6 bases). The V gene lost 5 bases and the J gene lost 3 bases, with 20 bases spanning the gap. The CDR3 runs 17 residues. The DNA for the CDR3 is TGTGCCAGCAGTCTCATGTTCTTCGGGAGAGGCTACAATGAGCAGTTCTTC. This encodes CASSLMFFGRGYNEQFF.

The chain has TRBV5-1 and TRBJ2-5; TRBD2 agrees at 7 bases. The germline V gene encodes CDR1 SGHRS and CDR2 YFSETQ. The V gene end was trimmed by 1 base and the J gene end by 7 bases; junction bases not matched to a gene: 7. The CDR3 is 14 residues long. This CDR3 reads CASSLTASGGTQYF. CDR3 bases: TGCGCCAGCAGCTTGACAGCTAGCGGTGGGACCCAGTACTTC. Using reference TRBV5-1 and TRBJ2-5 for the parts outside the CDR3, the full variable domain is KAGVTQTPRYLIKTRGQQVTLSCSPISGHRSVSWYQQTPGQGLQFLFEYFSETQRNKGNFPGRFSGRQFSNSRSEMNVSTLELGDSALYLCASSLTASGGTQYFGPGTRLLVL.

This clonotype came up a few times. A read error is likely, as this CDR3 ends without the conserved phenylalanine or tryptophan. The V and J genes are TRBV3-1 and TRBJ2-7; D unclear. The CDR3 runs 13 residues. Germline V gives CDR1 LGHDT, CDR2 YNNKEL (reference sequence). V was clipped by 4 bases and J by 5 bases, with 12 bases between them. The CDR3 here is CASSLLSAHEQYL. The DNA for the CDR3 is TGTGCCAGCAGCCTACTCTCCGCCCACGAGCAGTACCTC.

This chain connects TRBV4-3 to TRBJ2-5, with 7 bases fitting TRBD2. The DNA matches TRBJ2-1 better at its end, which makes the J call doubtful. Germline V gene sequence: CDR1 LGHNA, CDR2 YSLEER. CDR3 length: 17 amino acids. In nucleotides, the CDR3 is TGCGCCAGCAGCCAAGGAGATTTAGCGGGTTTTAACAATGAGCAGTTCTTC. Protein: CASSQGDLAGFNNEQFF.

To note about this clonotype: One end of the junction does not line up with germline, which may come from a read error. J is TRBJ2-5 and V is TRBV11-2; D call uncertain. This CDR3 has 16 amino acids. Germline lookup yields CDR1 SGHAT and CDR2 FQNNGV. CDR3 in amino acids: CASSLDGSLLQEAQYF. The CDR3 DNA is TGTGCCAGCAGCTTAGACGGATCGCTACTCCAAGAGGCCCAGTACTTC.

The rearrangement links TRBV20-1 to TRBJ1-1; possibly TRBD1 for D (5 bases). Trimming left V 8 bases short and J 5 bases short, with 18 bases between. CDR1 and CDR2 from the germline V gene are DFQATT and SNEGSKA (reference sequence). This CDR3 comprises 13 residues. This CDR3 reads CSPGTPQGTEAFF. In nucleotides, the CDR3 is TGCAGTCCCGGGACTCCTCAAGGGACTGAAGCTTTCTTT.

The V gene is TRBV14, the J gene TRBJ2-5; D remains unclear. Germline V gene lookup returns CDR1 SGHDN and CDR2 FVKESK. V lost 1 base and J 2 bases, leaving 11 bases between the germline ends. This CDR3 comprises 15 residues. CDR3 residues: CASSQGVAVQETQYF. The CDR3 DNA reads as TGTGCCAGCAGCCAAGGGGTGGCCGTACAAGAGACCCAGTACTTC.

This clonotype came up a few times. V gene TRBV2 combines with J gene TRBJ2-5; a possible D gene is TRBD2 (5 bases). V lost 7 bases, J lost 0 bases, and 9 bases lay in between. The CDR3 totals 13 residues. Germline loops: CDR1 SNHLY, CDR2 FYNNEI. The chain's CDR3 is CASNIGDQETQYF. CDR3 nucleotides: TGTGCCAGCAATATCGGGGACCAAGAGACCCAGTACTTC.

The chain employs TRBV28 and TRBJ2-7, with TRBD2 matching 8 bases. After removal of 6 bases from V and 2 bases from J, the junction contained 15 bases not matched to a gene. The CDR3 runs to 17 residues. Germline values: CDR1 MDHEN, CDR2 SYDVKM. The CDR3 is CASSYPREAGVTYEQYF. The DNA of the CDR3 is TGTGCCAGCAGCTACCCCCGGGAAGCGGGAGTGACCTACGAGCAGTACTTC.